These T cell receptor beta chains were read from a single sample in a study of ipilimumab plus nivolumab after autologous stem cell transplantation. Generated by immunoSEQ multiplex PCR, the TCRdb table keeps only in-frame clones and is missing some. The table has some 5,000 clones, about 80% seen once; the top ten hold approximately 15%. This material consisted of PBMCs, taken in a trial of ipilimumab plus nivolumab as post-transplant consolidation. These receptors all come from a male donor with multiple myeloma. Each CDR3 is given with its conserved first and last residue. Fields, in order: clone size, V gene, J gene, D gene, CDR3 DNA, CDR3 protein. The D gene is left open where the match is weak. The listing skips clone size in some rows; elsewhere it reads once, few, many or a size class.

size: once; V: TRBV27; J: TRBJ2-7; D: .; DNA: TGTGCCAGCAGTTTTGGCCGGGACAACGCCTTGGGGCAGTACTTC; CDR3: CASSFGRDNALGQYF
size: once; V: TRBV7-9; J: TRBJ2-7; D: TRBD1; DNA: TGTGCCAGCAGCTCGGGACAGACCTACGAGCAGTACTTC; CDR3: CASSSGQTYEQYF
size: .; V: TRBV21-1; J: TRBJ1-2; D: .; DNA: TGTGCCAGCAGCAAATCTAACAGAAACTATGGCTACACCTTC; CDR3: CASSKSNRNYGYTF
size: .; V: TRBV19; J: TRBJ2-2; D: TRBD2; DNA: TGTGCCAGTAGTCCTGCGGGACTAGCCTACGACACCGGGGAGCTGTTTTTT; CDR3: CASSPAGLAYDTGELFF
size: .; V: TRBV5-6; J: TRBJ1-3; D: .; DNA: TGTGCCAGCAGCACAAGGGGAATGGTCTACTCTGGAAACACCATATATTTT; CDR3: CASSTRGMVYSGNTIYF
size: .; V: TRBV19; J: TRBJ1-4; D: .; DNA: TGTGCCAGTAGCCCTCGGGGGGCAGGCAGTAATGAAAAACTGTTTTTT; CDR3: CASSPRGAGSNEKLFF
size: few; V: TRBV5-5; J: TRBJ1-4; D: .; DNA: TGTGCCAGCAGCTTGGACAGTTTTAATGAAAAACTGTTTTTT; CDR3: CASSLDSFNEKLFF
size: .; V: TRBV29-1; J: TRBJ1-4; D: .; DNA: TGCAGCGCGTTTAGCAGCCACCAGGGTGAAAAACTGTTTTTT; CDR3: CSAFSSHQGEKLFF
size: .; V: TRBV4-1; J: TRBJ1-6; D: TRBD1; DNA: TGCGCCAGCAGCCAAGTACAGGGGACAAAAAATTCACCCCTCCACTTT; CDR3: CASSQVQGTKNSPLHF
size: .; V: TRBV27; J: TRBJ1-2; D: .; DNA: TGTGCCAGCAGTTCCCCCGGATCAGGGAACTATGGCTACACCTTC; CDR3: CASSSPGSGNYGYTF
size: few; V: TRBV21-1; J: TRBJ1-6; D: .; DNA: TGTGCCCGCACGGTAGTGGGTGGGTGGAGGACAGGGTACGATAATTCACCCCTCCACTTT; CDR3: CARTVVGGWRTGYDNSPLHF
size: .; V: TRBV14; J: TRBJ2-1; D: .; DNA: TGTGCCAGCAGCCAAGCGGGGGGCATCTACAATGAGCAGTTCTTC; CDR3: CASSQAGGIYNEQFF
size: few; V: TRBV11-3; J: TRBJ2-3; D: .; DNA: TGTGCCAGCAGCTTAGTCGGGGGAAAAGATACGCAGTATTTT; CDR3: CASSLVGGKDTQYF
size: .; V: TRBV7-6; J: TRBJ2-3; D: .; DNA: TGTGCCAGCAGCTTAACTACGGGCACAGATACGCAGTATTTT; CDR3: CASSLTTGTDTQYF
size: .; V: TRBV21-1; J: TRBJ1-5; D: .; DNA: TGTGCCAGCAGCAAAGAGCGGGACAGGGTTCGGATAGGACAGCCCCAGCATTTT; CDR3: CASSKERDRVRIGQPQHF
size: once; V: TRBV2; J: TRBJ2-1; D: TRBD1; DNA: TGTGCCAGCAATAGAGGGGGCTGGGACAATGAGCAGTTCTTC; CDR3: CASNRGGWDNEQFF
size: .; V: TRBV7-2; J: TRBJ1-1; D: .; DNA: TGTGCCAGCAGCACCTCGTGGGGTGAAGCTTTCTTT; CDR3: CASSTSWGEAFF
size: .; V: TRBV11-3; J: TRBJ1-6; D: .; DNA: TGTGCCAGCAGTGAGGGAGGGAATTCACCCCTCCACTTT; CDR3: CASSEGGNSPLHF
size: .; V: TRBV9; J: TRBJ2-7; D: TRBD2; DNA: TGTGCCAGCAGCCCCGGGACTAGCGGGGAGCAGTACTTC; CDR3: CASSPGTSGEQYF
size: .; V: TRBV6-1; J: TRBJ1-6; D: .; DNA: TGTGCCAGCAGTGAAGTTGTTAATTCACCCCTCCACTTT; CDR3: CASSEVVNSPLHF
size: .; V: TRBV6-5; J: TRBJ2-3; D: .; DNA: TGTGCCAGCAGCAGTAGATGGGGGGCAGATACGCAGTATTTT; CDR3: CASSSRWGADTQYF
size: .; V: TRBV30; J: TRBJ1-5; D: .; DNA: TGTGCCTGGAATCCGGGGGGCCCCAATCAGCCCCAGCATTTT; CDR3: CAWNPGGPNQPQHF
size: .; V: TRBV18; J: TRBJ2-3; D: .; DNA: TGTGCCAGCTCACCCCCGGGGATTTCTGGAGATACGCAGTATTTT; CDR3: CASSPPGISGDTQYF
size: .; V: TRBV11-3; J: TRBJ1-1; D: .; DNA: TGTGCCAGCAGCTTGAGGGGCGATGATGAAGCTTTCTTT; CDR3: CASSLRGDDEAFF
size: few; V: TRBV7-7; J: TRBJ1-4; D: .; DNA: TGTGCCAGCAGCCCTGCCGATGGGGAAAAACTGTTTTTT; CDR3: CASSPADGEKLFF
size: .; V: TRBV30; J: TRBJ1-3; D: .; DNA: TGTGCCTGGAGGACACCACTCTCTGGAAACACCATATATTTT; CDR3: CAWRTPLSGNTIYF
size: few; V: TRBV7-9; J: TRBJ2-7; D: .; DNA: TGTGCCAGCAGCTTAAGTCCTTACGAGCAGTACTTC; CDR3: CASSLSPYEQYF
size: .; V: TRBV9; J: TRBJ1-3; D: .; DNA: TGTGCCAGCAGCGTTATGGGGCAGGGACTAGCTGGAAACACCATATATTTT; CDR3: CASSVMGQGLAGNTIYF
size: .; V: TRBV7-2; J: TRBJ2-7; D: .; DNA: TGTGCCAGCAGCTCACACATTAGCGTGGCGGTCGAGCAGTACTTC; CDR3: CASSSHISVAVEQYF